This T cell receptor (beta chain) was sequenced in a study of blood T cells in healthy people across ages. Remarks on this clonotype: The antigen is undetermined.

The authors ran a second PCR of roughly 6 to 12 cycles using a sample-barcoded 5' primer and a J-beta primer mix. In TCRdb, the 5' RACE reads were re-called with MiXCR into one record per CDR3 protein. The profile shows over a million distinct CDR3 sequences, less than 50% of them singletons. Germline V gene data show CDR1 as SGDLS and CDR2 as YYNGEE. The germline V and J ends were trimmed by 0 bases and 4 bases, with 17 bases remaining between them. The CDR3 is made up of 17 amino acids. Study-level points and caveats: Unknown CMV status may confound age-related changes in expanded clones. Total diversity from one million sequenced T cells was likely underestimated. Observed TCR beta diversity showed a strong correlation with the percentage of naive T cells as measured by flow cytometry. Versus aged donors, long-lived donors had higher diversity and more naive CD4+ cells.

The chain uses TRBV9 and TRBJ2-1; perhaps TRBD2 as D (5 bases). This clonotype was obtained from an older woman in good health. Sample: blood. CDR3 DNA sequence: TGTGCCAGCAGCGTAGGGGCGTCGGCGGGCCCTTACAATGAGCAGTTCTTC. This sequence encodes CASSVGASAGPYNEQFF.